The entry that follows covers one T cell receptor (beta chain) sequence. Antigen unknown. Other DNA sequences within the sample encode an identical CDR3. Germline V gene sequence: CDR1 LGHNA, CDR2 YSLEER. The V gene lost 0 bases and the J gene lost 4 bases, with 12 bases spanning the gap. The CDR3 covers 15 residues. Sorting produced populations that all topped 95% purity. The sample originates from a study of beta chain features in type 1 diabetes. Expressed TCRB transcripts were sequenced because the entire RNA isolate underwent reverse transcription. Method: immunoSEQ multiplex PCR; TCRdb's copy keeps in-frame clones and lacks some. The sample lists around 110,000 clones; over 15% were seen once. Study outcomes and limitations: Moderate yet significant TCRB CDR3 shortening was seen in Type 1 diabetes patients in all four CD4+ subsets. TCRB repertoires of naive, central memory and Treg cells appeared more similar among patients than among healthy donors.

The TCR originated in a man aged 25-45 years with type 1 diabetes. The sample comprised central memory CD4+ T cells from blood. This rearrangement joins TRBV4-3 to TRBJ1-2; weak D call: TRBD1 (5 bases). The CDR3 region is CASSQDSGGGYGYTF. CDR3 sequence (DNA): TGCGCCAGCAGCCAAGATAGCGGGGGAGGCTATGGCTACACCTTC.